This TCR beta chain originates from a study of blood T cell repertoires in COVID-19 (TCRdb year 2020). About the full investigation: Samples covering the acute and convalescent phases of COVID-19 were provided by collaborators in the United States, Italy and Spain. The samples were drawn from the first 160 participants of the ongoing ImmuneRACE study and from under 1,500 subjects provided by 6 global collaborators. The prospective study material was composed of cDNA or gDNA derived from T cells, B-cell-depleted T cells, or PBMCs. The repertoires were released in a freely available public database meant as a resource for research on the immune response to SARS-CoV-2. The dataset comprised deeply sampled blood TCRbeta repertoires from subjects exposed to, actively infected with, or recovered from COVID-19. Where HLA class I and class II types were available, the types were taken from metadata supplied by the sample provider, not from assay-based typing. Nearly every sample came with metadata listing a de-identified subject ID, COVID-19 status, age in years and sex. Overall results and qualifications from the work: The quantity of clinical and demographic metadata differed by source and by participant and was supplied without curation.

The immunoSEQ Assay, a bias-controlled multiplex PCR, was used to amplify TCRbeta CDR3 regions from genomic DNA. Per the original workflow: The number of nucleated cells in each sample was estimated from the amplification of reference gene primers within the assay. Sequence reads were collapsed and filtered to measure the absolute abundance of every unique TCRbeta CDR3 rearrangement. For each sample, productive Simpson clonality was calculated as the square root of Simpson's diversity index across productive rearrangements. In TCRdb, the immuneACCESS table is reduced to in-frame sequences with V and J assigned. These tables do not hold every clone; where another copy was compared, an unresolved V gene accounts for under half, and the others remain unexplained. V and J calls and clone size are given by that table; D and trimming were obtained from the DNA. This sample has about 300,000 clones in its table, and 85% to 90% of those were observed once. The biggest ten clones account for over 9.5% of the sample.

Via the germline V gene, CDR1 is KGHDR and CDR2 SFDVKD. The CDR3 sequence holds 18 residues, the cysteine and phenylalanine included. Kept here is only the CDR3 DNA, which spans 54 bases and is read in frame from base 1. Trimming at the junction amounts to 4 bases on V and 3 bases on J, and the germline ends lie 23 bases apart. Remarks on this clone: Its target antigen remains unknown. Base qualities are not provided; no much larger clone lies one nucleotide away.

Enrolling through a virtual design, the prospective study's participants ranged in age from roughly 18 to 89 years and lived across 24 United States geographic areas. To assign participants to cohorts, the prospective study relied on clinical history that participants themselves reported in a screening survey and a study questionnaire. Recovered participants in ImmuneRACE Cohort 3 were defined as having two consecutive negative NP/OP PCR tests, clearance from a healthcare professional, or resolution of symptoms. Each participant in the prospective study had whole blood, serum and a nasopharyngeal or oropharyngeal swab collected by mobile phlebotomists. Participants in the prospective study had the option to provide additional blood draws and questionnaires over a roughly 2-month period. Blood samples from the prospective study were shipped frozen or at room temperature prior to DNA extraction.

Sample: PBMCs or T cells enriched from blood (not recorded which). This chain joins TRBV24-1 to TRBJ2-5; the best D guess is TRBD1, with 5 bases matching. The origin of this receptor is a woman aged 18-35 years who had recovered from COVID-19. The CDR3 sequence is CATSDWGTQNTGKETQYF. The DNA reads TGTGCCACCAGTGACTGGGGAACGCAGAATACAGGAAAAGAGACCCAGTACTTC.